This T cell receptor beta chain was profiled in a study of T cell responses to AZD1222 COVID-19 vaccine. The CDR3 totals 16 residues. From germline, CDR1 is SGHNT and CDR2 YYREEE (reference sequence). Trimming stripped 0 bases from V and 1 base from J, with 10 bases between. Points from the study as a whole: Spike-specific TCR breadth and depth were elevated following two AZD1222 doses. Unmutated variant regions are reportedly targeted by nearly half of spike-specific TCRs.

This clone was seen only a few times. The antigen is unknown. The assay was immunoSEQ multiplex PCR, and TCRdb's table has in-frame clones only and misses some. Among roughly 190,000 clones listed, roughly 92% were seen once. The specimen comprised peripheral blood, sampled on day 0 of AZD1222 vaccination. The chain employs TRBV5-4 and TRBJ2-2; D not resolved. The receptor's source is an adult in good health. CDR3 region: CASSLERSVNTGELFF. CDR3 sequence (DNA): TGTGCCAGCAGCTTGGAACGGTCTGTGAACACCGGGGAGCTGTTTTTT.